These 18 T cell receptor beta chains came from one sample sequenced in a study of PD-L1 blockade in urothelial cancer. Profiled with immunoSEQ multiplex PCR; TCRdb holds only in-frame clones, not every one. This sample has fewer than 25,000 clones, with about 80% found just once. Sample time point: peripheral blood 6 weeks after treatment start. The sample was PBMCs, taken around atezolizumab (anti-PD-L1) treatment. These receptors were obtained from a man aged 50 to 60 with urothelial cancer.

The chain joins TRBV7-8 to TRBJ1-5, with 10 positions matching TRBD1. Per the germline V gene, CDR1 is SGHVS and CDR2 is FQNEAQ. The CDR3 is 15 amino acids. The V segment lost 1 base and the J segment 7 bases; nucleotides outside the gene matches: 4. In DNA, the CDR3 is TGTGCCAGCAGCTTAGGACAGGGGGCGGGACAGCCCCAGCATTTT. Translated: CASSLGQGAGQPQHF. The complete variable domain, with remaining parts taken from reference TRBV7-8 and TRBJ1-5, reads GAGVSQSPRYKVAKRGQDVALRCDPISGHVSLFWYQQALGQGPEFLTYFQNEAQLDKSGLPSDRFFAERPEGSVSTLKIQRTQQEDSAVYLCASSLGQGAGQPQHFGDGTRLSIL.

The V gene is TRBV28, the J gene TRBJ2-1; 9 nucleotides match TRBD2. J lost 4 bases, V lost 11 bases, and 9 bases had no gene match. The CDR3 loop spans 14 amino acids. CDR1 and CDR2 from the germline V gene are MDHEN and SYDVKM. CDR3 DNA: TGTGCCGCAAAAGGGCGGGGGGGATACAATGAGCAGTTCTTC. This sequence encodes CAAKGRGGYNEQFF.

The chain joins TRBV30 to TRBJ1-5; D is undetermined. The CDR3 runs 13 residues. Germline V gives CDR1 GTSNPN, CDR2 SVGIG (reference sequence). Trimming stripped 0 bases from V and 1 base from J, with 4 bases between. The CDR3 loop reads CAWSVQSNQPQHF. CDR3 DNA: TGTGCCTGGAGTGTCCAGAGCAATCAGCCCCAGCATTTT.

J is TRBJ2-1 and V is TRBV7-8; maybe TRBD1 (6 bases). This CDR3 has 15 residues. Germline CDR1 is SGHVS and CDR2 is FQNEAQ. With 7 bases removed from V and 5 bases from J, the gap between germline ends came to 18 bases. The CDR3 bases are TGTGCCAGCAACATAGAGGCAGGGGCCAACAATGAGCAGTTCTTC. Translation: CASNIEAGANNEQFF.

CDR3 nucleotide sequence: TGTGCCAGCAGTGAAGTGGGCAGGGGGAACACTGAAGCTTTCTTT. Amino acid sequence: CASSEVGRGNTEAFF. This chain joins TRBV6-1 and TRBJ1-1, with a possible D match to TRBD1 (6 bases). Trimming removed 1 base from V and 1 base from J, with 10 bases in between. In germline, CDR1 is MNHNS, CDR2 SASEGT. There are 15 residues in the CDR3.

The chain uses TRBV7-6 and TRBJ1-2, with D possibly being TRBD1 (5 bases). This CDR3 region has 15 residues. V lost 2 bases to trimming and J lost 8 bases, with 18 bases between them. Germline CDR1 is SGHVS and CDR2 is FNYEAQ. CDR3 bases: TGTGCCAGCAGCTTATGGAGAGGGGAGGGGCCGGGCTACACCTTC. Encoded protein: CASSLWRGEGPGYTF.

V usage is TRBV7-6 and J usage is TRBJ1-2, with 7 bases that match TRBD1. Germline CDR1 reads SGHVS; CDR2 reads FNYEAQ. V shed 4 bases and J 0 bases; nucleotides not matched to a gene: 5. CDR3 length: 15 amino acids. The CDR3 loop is CASSSRQGTNYGYTF. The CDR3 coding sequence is TGTGCCAGCAGCTCCAGACAGGGAACTAACTATGGCTACACCTTC.

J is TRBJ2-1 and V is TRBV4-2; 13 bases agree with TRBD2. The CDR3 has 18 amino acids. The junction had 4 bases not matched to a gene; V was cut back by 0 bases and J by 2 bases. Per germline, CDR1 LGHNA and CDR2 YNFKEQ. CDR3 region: CASSQEGLAGSPYNEQFF. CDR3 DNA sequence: TGTGCCAGCAGCCAAGAGGGACTAGCGGGGAGCCCCTACAATGAGCAGTTCTTC.

CDR3 residues: CASSLEGGQGDDEQYF. In DNA, the CDR3 is TGTGCCAGCAGCTTGGAAGGGGGACAGGGCGACGACGAGCAGTACTTC. The chain couples TRBV5-4 to TRBJ2-7, with 9 bases lining up with TRBD1. The V segment lost 0 bases and the J segment 5 bases; nucleotides outside the gene matches: 9. CDR3 length: 16 residues. Germline V gives CDR1 SGHNT, CDR2 YYREEE (reference sequence).

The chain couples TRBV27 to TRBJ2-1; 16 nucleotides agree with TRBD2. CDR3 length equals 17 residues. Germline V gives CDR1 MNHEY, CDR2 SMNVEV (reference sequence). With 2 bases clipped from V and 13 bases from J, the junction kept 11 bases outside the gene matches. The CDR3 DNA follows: TGTGCCAGCAGTTTAGGATTCGGGACTAGCGGGAGGGCCGGTCAGTTCTTC. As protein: CASSLGFGTSGRAGQFF.

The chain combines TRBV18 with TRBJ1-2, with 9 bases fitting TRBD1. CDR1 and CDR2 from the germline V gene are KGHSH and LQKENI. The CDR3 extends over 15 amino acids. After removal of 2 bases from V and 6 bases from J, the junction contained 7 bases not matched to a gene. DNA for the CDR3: TGTGCCAGCTCACCAGGGACAGGGCCAAGCGATGGCTACACCTTC. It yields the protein CASSPGTGPSDGYTF.

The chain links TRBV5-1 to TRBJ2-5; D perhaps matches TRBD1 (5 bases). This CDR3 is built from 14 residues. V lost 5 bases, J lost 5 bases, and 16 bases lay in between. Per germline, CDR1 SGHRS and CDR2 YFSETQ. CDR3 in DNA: TGCGCCAGCAGTTCCTTGGGGCTATCTGAGACCCAGTACTTC. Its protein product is CASSSLGLSETQYF.

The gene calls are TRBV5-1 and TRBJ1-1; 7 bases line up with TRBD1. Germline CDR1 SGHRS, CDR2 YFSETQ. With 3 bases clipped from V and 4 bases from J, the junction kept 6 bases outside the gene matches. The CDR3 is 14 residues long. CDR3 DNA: TGCGCCAGCAGCTCAGGGACAGAGACCACTGAAGCTTTCTTT. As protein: CASSSGTETTEAFF. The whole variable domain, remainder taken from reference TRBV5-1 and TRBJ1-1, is KAGVTQTPRYLIKTRGQQVTLSCSPISGHRSVSWYQQTPGQGLQFLFEYFSETQRNKGNFPGRFSGRQFSNSRSEMNVSTLELGDSALYLCASSSGTETTEAFFGQGTRLTVV.

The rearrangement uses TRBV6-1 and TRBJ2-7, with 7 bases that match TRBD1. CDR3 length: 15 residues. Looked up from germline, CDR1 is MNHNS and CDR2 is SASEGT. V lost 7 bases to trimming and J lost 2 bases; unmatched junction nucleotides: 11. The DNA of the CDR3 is TGTGCCAGCACCAACGCGGACAGGCTTACCTACGAGCAGTACTTC. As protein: CASTNADRLTYEQYF.

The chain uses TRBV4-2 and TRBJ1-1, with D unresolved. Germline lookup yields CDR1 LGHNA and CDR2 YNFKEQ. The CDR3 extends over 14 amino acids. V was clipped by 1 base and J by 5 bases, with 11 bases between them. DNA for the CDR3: TGTGCCAGCAGCCAAGTCGGATCGAGGACTGAAGCTTTCTTT. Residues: CASSQVGSRTEAFF.

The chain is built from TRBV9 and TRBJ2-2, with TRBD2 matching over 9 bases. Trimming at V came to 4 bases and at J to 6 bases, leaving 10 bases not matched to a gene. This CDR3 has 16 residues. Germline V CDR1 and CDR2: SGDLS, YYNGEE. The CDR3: CASSPRGSGSSGELFF. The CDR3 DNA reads TGTGCCAGCAGCCCCCGGGGTAGCGGGAGCTCCGGGGAGCTGTTTTTT. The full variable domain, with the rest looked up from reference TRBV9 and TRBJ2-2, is DSGVTQTPKHLITATGQRVTLRCSPRSGDLSVYWYQQSLDQGLQFLIQYYNGEERAKGNILERFSAQQFPDLHSELNLSSLELGDSALYFCASSPRGSGSSGELFFGEGSRLTVL.

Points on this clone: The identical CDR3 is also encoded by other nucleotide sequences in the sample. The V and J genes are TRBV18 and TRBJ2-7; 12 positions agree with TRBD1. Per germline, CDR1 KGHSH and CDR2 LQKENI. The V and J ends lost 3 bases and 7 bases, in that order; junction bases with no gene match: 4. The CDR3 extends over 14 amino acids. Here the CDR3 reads CASSPGQGAGEQYV. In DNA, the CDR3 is TGTGCCAGCTCACCGGGACAGGGGGCAGGGGAGCAGTACGTC.

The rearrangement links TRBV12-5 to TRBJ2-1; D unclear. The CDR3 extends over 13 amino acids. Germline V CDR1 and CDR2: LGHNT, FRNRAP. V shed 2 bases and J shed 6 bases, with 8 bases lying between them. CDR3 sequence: CASGLTYGNEQFF. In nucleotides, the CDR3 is TGTGCTAGTGGTTTGACCTACGGCAATGAGCAGTTCTTC.